This T cell receptor beta chain emerged from a study of T cell responses to AZD1222 COVID-19 vaccine. Broader study findings: Donors were chiefly white British, with a greater number of females, and clonal diversity was perhaps underestimated. Samples come after the peak T cell response, not at day 14. Nearly half of spike-specific TCRs reportedly go after variant regions that carry no mutations.

Assay used: immunoSEQ multiplex PCR; TCRdb lists only in-frame clones, some missing. The sample shows 250,000 to 300,000 clones, around 93% of them seen only once. V gave up 6 bases and J gave up 4 bases, with 6 bases separating them. The germline V gene has CDR1 MDHEN and CDR2 SYDVKM. The CDR3 extends over 11 amino acids. Turning to this clone: What it binds is not known.

Second-dose timings of about 4 or about 12 weeks were pooled. The sequence was collected from an adult who received the AZD1222 COVID-19 vaccine. The chain links TRBV28 to TRBJ1-2; D unresolved. Sequenced material: peripheral blood, taken 28 days after the second AZD1222 dose. The CDR3 reads CASSWTYGYTF. The CDR3 DNA is TGTGCCAGCAGCTGGACCTATGGCTACACCTTC.